Below, one T cell receptor beta chain is given with its context. Its specificity is unknown. These data come from a study of shared clonotypes between healthy human individuals. Study-level information: Per-donor plates numbered three CD4 naive, three CD4 memory, two CD8 naive and one CD8 memory.

This CDR3 region has 13 residues. CDR1 and CDR2 (germline): ENHRY, SYGVKD. Deletions cut 7 bases from V and 1 base from J, with 11 bases between. Produced via immunoSEQ multiplex PCR; TCRdb's table is partial and in-frame only. The sample has about 2 million clones, about 95% seen once; the top ten hold 0.13%. Study conclusions and caveats: Naive subsets typically showed greater estimated richness than memory subsets.

CD4+ cells yielded CD45RA+ naive and CD45RA-negative memory subsets. Sample: naive CD4+ T cells sorted from blood. Subset indicated: CD45RA+ positively selected. This TCR was recovered from a man aged 18-30 years in good health. The chain uses TRBV10-3 and TRBJ2-7; no reliable D call. For the CDR3, the DNA is TGTGCCATCATCTTCGATGGGTCCTACGAGCAGTACTTC. It encodes CAIIFDGSYEQYF.